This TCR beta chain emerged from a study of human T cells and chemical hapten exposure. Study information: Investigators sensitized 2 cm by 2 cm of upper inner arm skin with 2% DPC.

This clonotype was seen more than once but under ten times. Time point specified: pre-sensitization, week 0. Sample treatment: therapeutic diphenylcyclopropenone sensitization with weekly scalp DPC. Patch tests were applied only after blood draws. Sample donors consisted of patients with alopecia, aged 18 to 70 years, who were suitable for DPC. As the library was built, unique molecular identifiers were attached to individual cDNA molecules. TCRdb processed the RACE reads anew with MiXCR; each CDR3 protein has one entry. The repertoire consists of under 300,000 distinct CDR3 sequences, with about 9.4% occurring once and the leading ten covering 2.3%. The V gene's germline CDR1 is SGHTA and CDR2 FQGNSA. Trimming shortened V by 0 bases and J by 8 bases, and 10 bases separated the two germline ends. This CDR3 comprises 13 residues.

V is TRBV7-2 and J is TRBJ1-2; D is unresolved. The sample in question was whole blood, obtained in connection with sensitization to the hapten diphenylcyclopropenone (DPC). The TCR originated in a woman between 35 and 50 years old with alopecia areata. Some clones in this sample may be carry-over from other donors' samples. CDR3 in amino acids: CASSLAASGGYTF. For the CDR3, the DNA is TGTGCCAGCAGCTTAGCTGCGTCAGGCGGCTACACCTTC.